This T cell receptor beta chain is drawn from a study of CD4 T cells in relation to SARS-CoV-2 and coronaviruses. To note about this clone: Its antigen is as yet unknown.

This table comes from immunoSEQ multiplex PCR, and its TCRdb copy is limited to in-frame clones, with some not included. The table records tens of thousands of clones, around 90% of them present only once. Study results and limitations: Culture-expanded clones reflect memory recall rather than primary priming during culture.

Trimming took 3 bases from V and 5 from J; bases not matched to a gene: 4. This CDR3 contains 16 residues. The germline V gene has CDR1 KGHSH and CDR2 LQKENI. The TCR comes from an adult with COVID-19. The sample consisted of naive CD4+ T cells from PBMCs. The subset denotes: naive CD4+ T cells isolated by negative enrichment. This chain links TRBV18 with TRBJ2-1, with 13 nucleotides matching TRBD2. In DNA, the CDR3 is TGTGCCAGCTCACCGGGGACTAGCGGGGCGAACAATGAGCAGTTCTTC. As protein: CASSPGTSGANNEQFF.